This T cell receptor beta chain was sequenced for a study of blood T cells in healthy people across ages. Study information: With template switching, about one barcoded beta molecule was captured per two T cells.

Alongside a J-beta primer mix, a sample-barcoded 5' primer served in a second PCR lasting roughly 6 to 11 cycles. TCRdb reprocessed the 5' RACE reads with MiXCR, giving one entry per CDR3 protein. The table has approximately 800,000 distinct CDR3 sequences, roughly three fifths seen once; the top ten hold 20% to 30%. The CDR3 contains 15 residues. Germline V gene sequence: CDR1 SGHRS, CDR2 YFSETQ. After removal of 4 bases from V and 10 bases from J, the junction contained 7 bases not matched to a gene. General study findings and limits: Age brought a roughly linear fall in TCR beta diversity measured per million T cells.

With regard to this clonotype: Its target is unknown.

The chain recombines TRBV5-1 with TRBJ1-6, with 11 bases identical to TRBD1. The origin of this receptor is a man in his forties or fifties in good health. The sample taken for sequencing was blood. CDR3 region: CASSLGTGGPSPLHF. The CDR3 DNA reads as TGCGCCAGCAGCCTCGGGACAGGGGGTCCCTCACCCCTCCACTTT.